This entry is about one T cell receptor (beta chain). The CDR3 consists of 17 residues. Trimming took 0 bases from V and 2 from J, leaving 15 bases between them. CDR1 and CDR2 from the germline V gene are SGHKS and YYEKEE (reference sequence). Authors' methods: By means of reference gene primer amplification, nucleated cell counts were estimated. Using immunoSEQ multiplex PCR, the repertoire was profiled, and TCRdb retains in-frame clones only, with some absent. The V and J calls and clone size were taken over from that table, and D and trimming were inferred from the DNA. The sample carries under 300,000 clones, 88% recorded once. The data originate from a study of blood T cell repertoires in COVID-19. Across the study: Samples of COVID-19 (acute and convalescent) were obtained from the United States, Italy and Spain. From T cells, B-cell-depleted T cells, or PBMCs came the material, which was cDNA or gDNA.

The sequenced sample consisted of peripheral blood. This sequence was found in a woman aged 40 to 49 who had recovered from COVID-19. V usage is TRBV5-5 and J usage is TRBJ1-5, with D possibly matching TRBD1 (5 bases). CDR3 protein: CASSLGGTLQGNQPQHF. The CDR3 DNA sequence: TGTGCCAGCAGCTTGGGCGGGACTCTTCAGGGCAATCAGCCCCAGCATTTT. Filled out from reference TRBV5-5 and TRBJ1-5, the complete variable domain reads DAGVTQSPTHLIKTRGQQVTLRCSPISGHKSVSWYQQVLGQGPQFIFQYYEKEERGRGNFPDRFSARQFPNYSSELNVNALLLGDSALYLCASSLGGTLQGNQPQHFGDGTRLSIL.